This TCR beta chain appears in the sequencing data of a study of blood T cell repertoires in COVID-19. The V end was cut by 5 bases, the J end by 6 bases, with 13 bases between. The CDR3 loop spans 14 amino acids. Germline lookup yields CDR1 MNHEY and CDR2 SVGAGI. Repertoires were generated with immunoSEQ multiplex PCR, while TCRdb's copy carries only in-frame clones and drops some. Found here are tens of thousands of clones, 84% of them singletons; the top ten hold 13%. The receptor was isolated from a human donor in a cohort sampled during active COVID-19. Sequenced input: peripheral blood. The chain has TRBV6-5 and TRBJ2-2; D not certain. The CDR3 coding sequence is TGTGCCAGCAGTCGTGACCAGGTCCCCGGGGAGCTGTTTTTT. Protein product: CASSRDQVPGELFF.